Below, 9 T cell receptor beta chains from the same sample are listed, as sequenced in a study of cytomegalovirus exposure and HLA in healthy donors. The PCR made use of 60 Vbeta and 13 Jbeta primers. Profiled with immunoSEQ multiplex PCR; TCRdb holds only in-frame clones, not every one. The repertoire holds 150,000 to 200,000 clones, 65% to 85% seen once, with more than 1.5% in the top ten. Sequencing input: PBMCs. The receptors stem from a man between 18 and 29 years old in good health and CMV-seronegative.

This chain uses TRBV29-1 with TRBJ1-1, with D possibly being TRBD1 (6 bases). The germline CDR1 and CDR2 sequences are SQVTM and ANQGSEA. This CDR3 has 17 residues. Trimming left V 4 bases short and J 2 bases short, with 23 bases between. CDR3 region: CSVGGLGGSSFNTEAFF. CDR3 nucleotide sequence: TGCAGCGTTGGGGGGCTGGGGGGGAGCTCTTTTAACACTGAAGCTTTCTTT. The variable domain in full, completed from reference TRBV29-1 and TRBJ1-1, reads SAVISQKPSRDICQRGTSLTIQCQVDSQVTMMFWYRQQPGQSLTLIATANQGSEATYESGFVIDKFPISRPNLTFSTLTVSNMSPEDSSIYLCSVGGLGGSSFNTEAFFGQGTRLTVV.

This chain connects TRBV4-3 to TRBJ1-1, with D perhaps matching TRBD1 (6 bases). In germline, CDR1 is LGHNA, CDR2 YSLEER. V was pared by 8 bases and J by 3 bases, with 22 bases between. The CDR3 runs 16 residues. CDR3 in amino acids: CASSRGGARRYTEAFF. In DNA, the CDR3 is TGCGCCAGCTCGAGGGGGGGGGCCCGGCGTTACACTGAAGCTTTCTTT.

V usage is TRBV19 and J usage is TRBJ1-1; a weak D match, TRBD1 (6 bases). V lost 5 bases and J 1 base, leaving 8 bases between the germline ends. The CDR3 spans 13 residues. CDR1 and CDR2 (germline): LNHDA, SQIVND (reference sequence). CDR3 in amino acids: CASSGQRNTEAFF. As DNA, the CDR3 is TGTGCCAGTAGTGGACAGAGGAACACTGAAGCTTTCTTT. The whole variable domain, filled in from reference TRBV19 and TRBJ1-1, reads DGGITQSPKYLFRKEGQNVTLSCEQNLNHDAMYWYRQDPGQGLRLIYYSQIVNDFQKGDIAEGYSVSREKKESFPLTVTSAQKNPTAFYLCASSGQRNTEAFFGQGTRLTVV.

CDR3 residues: CASSRTGAGGPWNEQFF. DNA of the CDR3: TGTGCCAGCAGCCGGACTGGGGCGGGAGGGCCCTGGAATGAGCAGTTCTTC. The chain joins TRBV11-2 to TRBJ2-1, with 9 bases lining up with TRBD2. CDR3 length equals 17 residues. Germline V gene lookup returns CDR1 SGHAT and CDR2 FQNNGV. Trimming cost V 5 bases and J 7 bases; bases outside gene matches: 15.

This chain uses TRBV30 with TRBJ2-3, with D possibly being TRBD2 (6 bases). CDR3 length: 14 residues. CDR1 is GTSNPN, CDR2 SVGIG, per germline (reference sequence). With 0 bases removed from V and 3 bases from J, the gap between germline ends came to 10 bases. The chain's CDR3 is CAWSVPGRTDTQYF. As DNA, the CDR3 is TGTGCCTGGAGTGTACCCGGGAGAACAGATACGCAGTATTTT.

The CDR3 DNA reads as TGTGCCAGCAGTTGGACAGGGGGGCACACAATGAACACTGAAGCTTTCTTT. Translating it yields CASSWTGGHTMNTEAFF. The V gene is TRBV27, the J gene TRBJ1-1; 10 nucleotides line up with TRBD1. The CDR3 extends over 17 amino acids. The J segment lost 0 bases and the V segment lost 4 bases, leaving 8 bases of the junction unmatched. The germline V gene encodes CDR1 MNHEY and CDR2 SMNVEV (reference sequence).

The chain couples TRBV27 to TRBJ2-5; D is perhaps TRBD1 (6 bases). Near its end, the DNA agrees better with TRBJ2-7, so the J call may be wrong. Per the germline V gene, CDR1 is MNHEY and CDR2 is SMNVEV (reference sequence). The CDR3 spans 14 residues. The chain's CDR3 is CASSLGARGYEQYF. The CDR3 nucleotides are TGTGCCAGCAGTTTAGGTGCCAGGGGCTACGAGCAGTACTTC.

The chain recombines TRBV6-6 with TRBJ2-3; the D gene is possibly TRBD2 (6 bases). The CDR3 has 15 residues. Trimming shortened V by 3 bases and J by 0 bases, and 10 bases separated the two germline ends. Germline-derived CDR1 and CDR2 are MNHNY and SVGAGI (reference sequence). CDR3 loop: CASSYRELSTDTQYF. The CDR3 bases are TGTGCCAGCAGTTATCGGGAGTTGAGCACAGATACGCAGTATTTT.

On this clone: An end of the junction does not agree with germline; a read error may underlie this. V is TRBV7-9 and J is TRBJ2-5; D unclear. Germline CDR1 reads SEHNR; CDR2 reads FQNEAQ (reference sequence). The CDR3 has 11 amino acids. The CDR3 nucleotides read TGTTCCAGCAGCTTCCTAGAGACCCAGTACTTC. It encodes CSSSFLETQYF.